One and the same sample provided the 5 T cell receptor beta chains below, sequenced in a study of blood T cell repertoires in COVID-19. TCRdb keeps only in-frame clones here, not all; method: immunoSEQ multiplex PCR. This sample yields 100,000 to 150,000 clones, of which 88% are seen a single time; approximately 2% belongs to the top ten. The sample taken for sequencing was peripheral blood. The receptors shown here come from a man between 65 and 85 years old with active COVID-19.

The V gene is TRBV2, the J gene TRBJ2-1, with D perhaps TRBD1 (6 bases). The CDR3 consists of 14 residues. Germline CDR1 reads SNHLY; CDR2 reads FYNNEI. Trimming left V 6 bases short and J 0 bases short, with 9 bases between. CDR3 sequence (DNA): TGTGCCAGCAGGGGACAAGGCTCCTACAATGAGCAGTTCTTC. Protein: CASRGQGSYNEQFF.

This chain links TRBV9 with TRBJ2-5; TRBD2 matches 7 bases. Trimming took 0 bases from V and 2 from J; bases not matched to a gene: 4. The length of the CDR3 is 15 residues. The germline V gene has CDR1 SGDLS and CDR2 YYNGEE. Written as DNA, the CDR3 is TGTGCCAGCAGCGTAGCTCCTAGCGGACAAGAGACCCAGTACTTC. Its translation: CASSVAPSGQETQYF.

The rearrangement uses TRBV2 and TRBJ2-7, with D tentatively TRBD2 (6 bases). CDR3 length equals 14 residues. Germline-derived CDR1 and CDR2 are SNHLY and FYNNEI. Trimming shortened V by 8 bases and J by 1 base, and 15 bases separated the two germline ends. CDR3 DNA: TGTGCCAGCCGGCGGGGTTCCCTTTCCTACGAGCAGTACTTC. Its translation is CASRRGSLSYEQYF.

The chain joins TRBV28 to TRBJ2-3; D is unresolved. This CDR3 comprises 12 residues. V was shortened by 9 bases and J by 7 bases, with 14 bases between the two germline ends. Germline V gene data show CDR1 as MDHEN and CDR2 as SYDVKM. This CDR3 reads CASLTGSNTQYF. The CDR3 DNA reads TGTGCCAGTCTAACGGGTTCGAATACGCAGTATTTT. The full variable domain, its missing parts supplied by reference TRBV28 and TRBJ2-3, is DVKVTQSSRYLVKRTGEKVFLECVQDMDHENMFWYRQDPGLGLRLIYFSYDVKMKEKGDIPEGYSVSREKKERFSLILESASTNQTSMYLCASLTGSNTQYFGPGTRLTVL.

In DNA form, the CDR3 reads TGTGCCAGCACGAGAGAAAACTACGAGCAGTACTTC. This sequence encodes CASTRENYEQYF. This chain uses TRBV27 with TRBJ2-7; D call uncertain. Germline V CDR1 and CDR2: MNHEY, SMNVEV (reference sequence). Trimming shortened V by 7 bases and J by 3 bases, and 10 bases separated the two germline ends. This CDR3 region has 12 residues.